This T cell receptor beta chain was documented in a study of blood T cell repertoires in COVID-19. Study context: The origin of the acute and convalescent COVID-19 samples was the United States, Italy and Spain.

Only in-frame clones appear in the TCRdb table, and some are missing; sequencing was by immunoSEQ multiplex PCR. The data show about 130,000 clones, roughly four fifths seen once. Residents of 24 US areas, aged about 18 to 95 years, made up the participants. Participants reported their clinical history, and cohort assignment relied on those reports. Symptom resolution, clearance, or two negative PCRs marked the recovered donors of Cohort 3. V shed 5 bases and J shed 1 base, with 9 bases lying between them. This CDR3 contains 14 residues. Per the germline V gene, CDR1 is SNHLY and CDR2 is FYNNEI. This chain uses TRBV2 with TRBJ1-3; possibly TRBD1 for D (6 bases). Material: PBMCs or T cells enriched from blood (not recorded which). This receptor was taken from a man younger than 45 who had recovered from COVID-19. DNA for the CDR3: TGTGCCAGCAGTTACAGGGTTTCTGGAAACACCATATATTTT. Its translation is CASSYRVSGNTIYF. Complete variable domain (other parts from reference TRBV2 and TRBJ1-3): EPEVTQTPSHQVTQMGQEVILRCVPISNHLYFYWYRQILGQKVEFLVSFYNNEISEKSEIFDDQFSVERPDGSNFTLKIRSTKLEDSAMYFCASSYRVSGNTIYFGEGSWLTVV.